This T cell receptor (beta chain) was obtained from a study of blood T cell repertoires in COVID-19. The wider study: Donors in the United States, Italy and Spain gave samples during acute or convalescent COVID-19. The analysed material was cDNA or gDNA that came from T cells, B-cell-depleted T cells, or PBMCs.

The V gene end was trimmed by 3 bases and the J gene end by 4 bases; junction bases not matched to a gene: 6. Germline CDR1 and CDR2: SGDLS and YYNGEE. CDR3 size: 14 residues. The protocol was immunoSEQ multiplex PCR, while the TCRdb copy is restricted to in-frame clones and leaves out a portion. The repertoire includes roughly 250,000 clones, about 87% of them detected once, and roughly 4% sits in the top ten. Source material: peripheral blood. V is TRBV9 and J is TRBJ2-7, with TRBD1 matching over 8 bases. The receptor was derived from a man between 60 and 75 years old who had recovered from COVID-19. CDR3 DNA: TGTGCCAGCAGCGGACGACAGGGGCGGTACGAGCAGTACTTC. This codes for CASSGRQGRYEQYF.